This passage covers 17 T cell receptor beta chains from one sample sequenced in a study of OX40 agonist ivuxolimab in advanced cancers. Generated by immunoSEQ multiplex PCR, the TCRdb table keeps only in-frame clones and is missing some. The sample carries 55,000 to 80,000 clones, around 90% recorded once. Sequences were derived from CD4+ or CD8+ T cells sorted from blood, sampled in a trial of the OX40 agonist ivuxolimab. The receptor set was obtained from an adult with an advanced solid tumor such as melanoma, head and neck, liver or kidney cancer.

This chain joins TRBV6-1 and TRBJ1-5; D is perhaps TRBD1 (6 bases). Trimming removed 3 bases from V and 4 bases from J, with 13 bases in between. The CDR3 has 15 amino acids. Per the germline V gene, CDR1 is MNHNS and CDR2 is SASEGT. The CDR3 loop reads CASSEVGAANQPQHF. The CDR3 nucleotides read TGTGCCAGCAGTGAGGTGGGGGCCGCAAATCAGCCCCAGCATTTT.

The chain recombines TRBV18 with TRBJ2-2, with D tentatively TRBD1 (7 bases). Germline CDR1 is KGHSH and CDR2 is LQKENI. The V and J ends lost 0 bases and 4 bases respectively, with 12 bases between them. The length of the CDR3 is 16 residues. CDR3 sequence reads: CASSPPQGGSTGELFF. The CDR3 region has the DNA TGTGCCAGCTCACCACCGCAGGGGGGATCCACCGGGGAGCTGTTTTTT.

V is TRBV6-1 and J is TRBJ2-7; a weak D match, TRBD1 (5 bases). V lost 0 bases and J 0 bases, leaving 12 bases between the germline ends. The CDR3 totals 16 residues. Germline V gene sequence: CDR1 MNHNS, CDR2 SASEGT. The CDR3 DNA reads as TGTGCCAGCAGTGAAGCTCGGACAAGGAGCTCCTACGAGCAGTACTTC. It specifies CASSEARTRSSYEQYF.

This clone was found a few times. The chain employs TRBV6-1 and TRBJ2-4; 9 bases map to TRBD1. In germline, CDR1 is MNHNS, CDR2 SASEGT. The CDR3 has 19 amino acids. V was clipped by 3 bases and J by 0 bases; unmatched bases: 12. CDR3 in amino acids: CASSERQGGNTLAKNIQYF. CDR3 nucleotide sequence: TGTGCCAGCAGTGAGCGACAGGGGGGAAATACGCTAGCCAAAAACATTCAGTACTTC.

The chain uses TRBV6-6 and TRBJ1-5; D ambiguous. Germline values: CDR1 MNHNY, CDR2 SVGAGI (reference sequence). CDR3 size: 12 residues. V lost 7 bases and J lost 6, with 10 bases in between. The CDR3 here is CASTGIGQPQHF. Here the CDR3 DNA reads TGTGCCAGCACTGGGATAGGTCAGCCCCAGCATTTT.

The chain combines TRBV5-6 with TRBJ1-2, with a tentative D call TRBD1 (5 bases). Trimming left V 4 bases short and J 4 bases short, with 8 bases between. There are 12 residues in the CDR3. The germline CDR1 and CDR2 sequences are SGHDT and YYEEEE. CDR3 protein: CASSPDSYGYTF. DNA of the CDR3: TGTGCCAGCAGCCCAGACAGCTATGGCTACACCTTC.

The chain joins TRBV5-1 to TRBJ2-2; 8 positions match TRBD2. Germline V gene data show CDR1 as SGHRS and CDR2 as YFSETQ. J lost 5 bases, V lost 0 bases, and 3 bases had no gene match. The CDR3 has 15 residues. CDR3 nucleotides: TGCGCCAGCAGCTTGGGTAGCGGGACGACCGGGGAGCTGTTTTTT. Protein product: CASSLGSGTTGELFF.

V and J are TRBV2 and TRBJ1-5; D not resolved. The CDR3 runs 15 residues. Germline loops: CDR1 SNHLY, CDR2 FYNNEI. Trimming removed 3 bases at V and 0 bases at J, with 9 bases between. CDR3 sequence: CASSENAYSNQPQHF. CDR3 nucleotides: TGTGCCAGCAGTGAGAACGCGTATAGCAATCAGCCCCAGCATTTT.

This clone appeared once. CDR3 sequence (DNA): TGTGCCAGCAGCCAAGGAAGGCGAGCTGGGGAGGAAAAACTGTTTTTT. It is translated as CASSQGRRAGEEKLFF. The V call is TRBV4-2, the J call TRBJ1-4; D not certain. V shed 1 base and J shed 8 bases, with 17 bases lying between them. The V gene's germline CDR1 is LGHNA and CDR2 YNFKEQ. The CDR3 covers 16 residues.

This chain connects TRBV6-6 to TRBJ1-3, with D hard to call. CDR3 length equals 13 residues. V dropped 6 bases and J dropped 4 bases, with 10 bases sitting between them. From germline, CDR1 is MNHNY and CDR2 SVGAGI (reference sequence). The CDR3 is CASSPSSGNTIYF. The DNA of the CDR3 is TGTGCCAGCAGCCCATCATCCGGAAACACCATATATTTT.

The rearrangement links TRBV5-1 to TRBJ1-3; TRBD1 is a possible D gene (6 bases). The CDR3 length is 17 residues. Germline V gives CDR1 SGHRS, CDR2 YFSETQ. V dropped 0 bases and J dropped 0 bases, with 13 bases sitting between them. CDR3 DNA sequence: TGCGCCAGCAGCTTGGGCGCAGGGGAACGCTCTGGAAACACCATATATTTT. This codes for CASSLGAGERSGNTIYF.

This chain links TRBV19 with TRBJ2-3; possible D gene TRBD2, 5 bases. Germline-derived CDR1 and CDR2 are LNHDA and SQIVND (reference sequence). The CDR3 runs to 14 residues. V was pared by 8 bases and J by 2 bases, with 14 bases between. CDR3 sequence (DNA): TGTGCCAGTGCCCTCGGAGGTTCCACAGATACGCAGTATTTT. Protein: CASALGGSTDTQYF.

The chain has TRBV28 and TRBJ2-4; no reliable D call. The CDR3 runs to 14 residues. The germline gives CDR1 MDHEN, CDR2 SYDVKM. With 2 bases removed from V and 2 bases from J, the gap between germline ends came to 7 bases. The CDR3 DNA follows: TGTGCCAGCAGTTTAGTGGGTTCCAAAAACATTCAGTACTTC. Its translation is CASSLVGSKNIQYF.

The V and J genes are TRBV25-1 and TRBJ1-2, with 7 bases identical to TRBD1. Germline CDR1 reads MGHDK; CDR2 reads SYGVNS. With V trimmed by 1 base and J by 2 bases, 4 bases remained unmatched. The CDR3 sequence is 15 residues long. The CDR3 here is CASSELTGINYGYTF. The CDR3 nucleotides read TGTGCCAGCAGTGAATTGACAGGGATCAACTATGGCTACACCTTC.

CDR3 sequence reads: CASSLDRNPNEKLFF. Here the CDR3 DNA reads TGTGCCAGCAGCTTAGACAGGAATCCTAATGAAAAACTGTTTTTT. This rearrangement joins TRBV7-9 to TRBJ1-4; TRBD1 might be the D (5 bases). This CDR3 has 15 residues. V lost 1 base, J lost 3 bases, and 9 bases lay in between. In germline, CDR1 is SEHNR, CDR2 FQNEAQ (reference sequence).

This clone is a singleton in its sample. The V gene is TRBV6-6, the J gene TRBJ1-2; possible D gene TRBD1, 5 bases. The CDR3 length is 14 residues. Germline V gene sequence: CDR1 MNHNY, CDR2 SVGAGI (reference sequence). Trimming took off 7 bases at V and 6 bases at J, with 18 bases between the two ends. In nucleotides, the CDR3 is TGTGCCAGCACCCCGGACGGGACTTCAGATGGCTACACCTTC. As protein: CASTPDGTSDGYTF.

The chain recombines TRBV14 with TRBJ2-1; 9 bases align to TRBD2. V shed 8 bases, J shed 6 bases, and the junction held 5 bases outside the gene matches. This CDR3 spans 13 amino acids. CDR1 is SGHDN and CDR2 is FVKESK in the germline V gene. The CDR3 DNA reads TGTGCCAGCGGGCGGGAGGGCCGCAATGAGCAGTTCTTC. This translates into CASGREGRNEQFF.